The rows below give T cell receptor beta chains drawn from one sample of a study of blood T cell repertoires in COVID-19. Data came from immunoSEQ multiplex PCR; TCRdb stores just in-frame clones and leaves some out. The table includes under 300,000 clones, about nine tenths detected once. The sequencing sample was made of peripheral blood. These TCRs come from a man aged 45-60 years with acute or convalescent COVID-19. CDR3s leave out the opening cysteine and the closing phenylalanine or tryptophan.

TRBV5-4	TRBJ2-1	ASSLFHGQGLF
TRBV3-1/TRBV3-2	TRBJ1-6	ASSSTSSYNSPLH
TRBV19	TRBJ2-3	ASSRQGDTQY
TRBV7-8	TRBJ2-1	ASSVTRTGWTEQF
TRBV3-1/TRBV3-2	TRBJ2-7	ASSLGASVYEQY
TRBV2	TRBJ1-2	ASSEVWREGGYT
TRBV6-1	TRBJ1-4	ASSERPVAKSNEKLF
TRBV10-2	TRBJ2-2	ASPGRETGELF
TRBV9	TRBJ1-1	ASSRTGQGTEAF
TRBV11-1	TRBJ2-2	ASSTGTGANTGELF
TRBV7-7	TRBJ1-2	ASPRFYPYGYT
TRBV19	TRBJ1-1	ASSTGQGLRAF
TRBV5-4	TRBJ2-1	ASSAGGAPNEQF
TRBV7-6	TRBJ2-7	ASTLTEGASEQY
TRBV3-1/TRBV3-2	TRBJ2-3	ASSQVWASITHTDTQY
TRBV12-5	TRBJ2-7	ASGLVTGSEQY
TRBV9	TRBJ1-3	ASSVDISGNTIY
TRBV5-1	TRBJ1-2	ASSPMGRNGYT
TRBV14	TRBJ1-1	ASSQDPGGEAF
TRBV2	TRBJ1-1	ATTPGGAEAF
TRBV5-6	TRBJ1-2	ASSGTWGFDGYT
TRBV2	TRBJ1-5	ASSTTGGPQPQH
TRBV19	TRBJ1-1	ASSIRGGGTEAF
TRBV5-1	TRBJ1-2	ASSRHGGDGYGYT
TRBV5-1	TRBJ1-3	ASSLAPNPRGNTIY
TRBV27	TRBJ2-7	ASSLGVGTGPYEQY
TRBV24-1	TRBJ1-1	ATSVPVEAF
TRBV11-2	TRBJ1-1	ASSPQGRGADNEAF
TRBV2	TRBJ2-5	ASSLSTGTSGGAQETQY
TRBV11-3	TRBJ2-5	ASSYPGLSQETQY
TRBV7-9	TRBJ2-1	ASQGSSYNEQF
TRBV3-1/TRBV3-2	TRBJ1-5	ASSFTPGHYGNQPQH
TRBV5-4	TRBJ2-6	ASSPRQTSGANVLT
TRBV27	TRBJ2-7	ASSGTAASYEQY
TRBV18	TRBJ2-5	ASSPPGGETQY
TRBV19	TRBJ1-5	ASSNYRENNQPQH
TRBV5-1	TRBJ1-6	ASTDSTGTGGSPLH
TRBV6-6	TRBJ2-2	ASSPRILAGGPGELF
TRBV3-1/TRBV3-2	TRBJ1-2	ASSRNAGQGLGYT
TRBV7-2	TRBJ1-6	ASSFLGWREKGSPLH
TRBV5-1	TRBJ2-2	ASSLRDTNTGELF
TRBV9	TRBJ1-2	ASSVGGRAGYT
TRBV19	TRBJ1-5	ASSVQGTQPQH
TRBV29-1	TRBJ1-2	SVEAGGGYT
TRBV5-1	TRBJ1-6	ASRAGANYNSPLH
TRBV7-9	TRBJ1-2	ASSLSPANYGYT
TRBV4-1	TRBJ1-5	ASSQGTANQPQH
TRBV4-1	TRBJ2-2	ASTSGGRGTGELF
TRBV10-3	TRBJ1-2	AISTGNGYT
TRBV10-1	TRBJ2-3	ASSEGRLAGGTDTQY
TRBV7-8	.	ASSLAHTSGLYAGTQY
TRBV6-6	TRBJ2-7	ASSYLLQGYEQY
TRBV2	TRBJ1-1	ASSLDRGGTEAF
TRBV10-2	TRBJ1-2	ASFPDGNYGYT
TRBV18	TRBJ2-3	ASSTARDTQY
TRBV7-9	TRBJ2-7	ASSSPSYEQY
TRBV19	TRBJ2-1	ASSLGTGLGNEQF
TRBV6-6	TRBJ1-1	ASIPQDFSATEAF
TRBV27	TRBJ2-5	ASSWGGIETQY
TRBV7-9	TRBJ2-7	ATRGGHYEQY